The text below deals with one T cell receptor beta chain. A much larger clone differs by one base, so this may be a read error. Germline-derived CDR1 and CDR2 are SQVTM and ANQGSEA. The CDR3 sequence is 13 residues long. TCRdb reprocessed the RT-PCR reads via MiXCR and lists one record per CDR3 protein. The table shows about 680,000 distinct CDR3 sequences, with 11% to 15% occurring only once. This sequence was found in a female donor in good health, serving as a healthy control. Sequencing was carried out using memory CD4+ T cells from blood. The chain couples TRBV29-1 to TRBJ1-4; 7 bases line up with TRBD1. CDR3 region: CSVRQGTTEKLFF. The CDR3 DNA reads TGCAGCGTCCGACAGGGAACTACTGAAAAACTGTTTTTT.